A single sample gave rise to the 11 T cell receptor beta chains below, sequenced in a study of CD8 T cells in Susac syndrome. Reverse transcription of roughly 0.5 to 1 ug RNA was carried out with random hexamers. Each CDR3 protein gets one entry after TCRdb re-called the immunoSEQ multiplex PCR reads with MiXCR. The profile shows hundreds of thousands of distinct CDR3 sequences, more than 80% of them singletons. The sample comprised CD8+ T cells from PBMCs. Receptors originate from a human donor with multiple sclerosis.

The rearrangement joins TRBV4-1 to TRBJ1-3; D perhaps matches TRBD1 (5 bases). This CDR3 comprises 12 residues. Germline lookup yields CDR1 MGHRA and CDR2 YSYEKL. V dropped 6 bases and J dropped 6 bases, with 9 bases sitting between them. In DNA form, the CDR3 reads TGCGCCAGCAGGGGGCAAGAAAACACCATATATTTT. Encoded protein: CASRGQENTIYF.

The chain joins TRBV5-5 to TRBJ2-7; 8 bases line up with TRBD2. CDR1 and CDR2 (germline): SGHKS, YYEKEE (reference sequence). Losses at the gene ends were 4 bases for V and 1 base for J; bases not matched to a gene: 10. The length of the CDR3 is 16 residues. The CDR3: CASSHASGGGSYEQYF. The CDR3 DNA reads TGTGCCAGCAGCCATGCATCCGGCGGGGGGTCCTACGAGCAGTACTTC.

V and J are TRBV30 and TRBJ1-1; the D is unclear. The CDR3 sequence is 10 residues long. V was clipped by 4 bases and J by 7 bases, with 7 bases between them. Germline CDR1 and CDR2: GTSNPN and SVGIG (reference sequence). CDR3 region: CAWKAGEAFF. The CDR3 bases are TGTGCCTGGAAGGCGGGTGAAGCTTTCTTT.

The chain is built from TRBV20-1 and TRBJ1-6, with D possibly matching TRBD1 (6 bases). Trimming took off 6 bases at V and 7 bases at J, with 13 bases between the two ends. CDR3 length: 13 residues. Germline CDR1 and CDR2: DFQATT and SNEGSKA (reference sequence). As DNA, the CDR3 is TGCAGTGCGGTCGACAGGAAAAATTCACCCCTCCACTTT. Amino acid sequence: CSAVDRKNSPLHF.

This clonotype was counted once. The chain employs TRBV9 and TRBJ2-5; 8 bases match TRBD1. Germline values: CDR1 SGDLS, CDR2 YYNGEE. Trimming removed 0 bases from V and 0 bases from J; junction bases left unmatched: 10. This CDR3 has 18 residues. This CDR3 reads CASSVGFSDRAYQETQYF. The CDR3, as DNA: TGTGCCAGCAGCGTAGGATTTTCGGACAGGGCGTACCAAGAGACCCAGTACTTC.

Here the CDR3 reads CASSHPTSLDSRSFQETQYF. As DNA, the CDR3 is TGTGCCAGCAGTCACCCGACTAGCCTCGATAGCAGGAGCTTCCAAGAGACCCAGTACTTC. The rearrangement joins TRBV27 to TRBJ2-5, with TRBD2 matching over 7 bases. The CDR3 is 20 residues long. Per the germline V gene, CDR1 is MNHEY and CDR2 is SMNVEV (reference sequence). Germline trimming cut 5 bases from V and 1 base from J; bases unmatched to any gene: 22.

The genes are TRBV29-1 and TRBJ2-1; 10 nucleotides line up with TRBD1. J gave up 9 bases and V 7 bases, and 18 bases lay outside the gene matches. CDR1 is SQVTM, CDR2 ANQGSEA, per germline. The CDR3 loop spans 16 amino acids. CDR3 amino acids: CSGGTGDGNPNFEQFF. CDR3 coding DNA: TGCAGCGGGGGGACAGGGGACGGTAACCCCAATTTTGAGCAGTTCTTC.

The chain is built from TRBV29-1 and TRBJ2-7, with D uncertain. CDR1 is SQVTM and CDR2 is ANQGSEA in the germline V gene. The V and J ends lost 0 bases and 8 bases respectively, with 17 bases between them. This CDR3 contains 14 residues. As DNA, the CDR3 is TGCAGCGTTGAAGATAGGGATATGGTGGTCAAGCAGTACTTC. It codes for CSVEDRDMVVKQYF.

The chain carries TRBV30 and TRBJ1-6; D is unclear. Trimming pared 1 base from V and 3 bases from J, leaving 13 bases between. In germline, CDR1 is GTSNPN, CDR2 SVGIG (reference sequence). This CDR3 has 16 residues. DNA for the CDR3: TGTGCCTGGAGTGACGGAGGCCTTTTCTATAATTCACCCCTCCACTTT. Translation gives CAWSDGGLFYNSPLHF.

The chain is built from TRBV12-5 and TRBJ2-1; 8 bases agree with TRBD2. V dropped 6 bases and J dropped 4; count of bases not matched to a gene: 11. Germline lookup yields CDR1 LGHNT and CDR2 FRNRAP. This CDR3 has 16 residues. In DNA form, the CDR3 reads TGTGCTAGTGGCCACGATCGGGGGGGCTCTTACAATGAGCAGTTCTTC. Translation: CASGHDRGGSYNEQFF.

The rearrangement links TRBV4-1 to TRBJ2-7, with 11 nucleotides matching TRBD2. J gave up 7 bases and V 1 base, and 6 bases lay outside the gene matches. In germline, CDR1 is MGHRA, CDR2 YSYEKL. CDR3 size: 15 residues. The CDR3 sequence is CASSQGPGLAGEQYF. In nucleotides, the CDR3 is TGCGCCAGCAGCCAAGGCCCCGGACTAGCGGGTGAGCAGTACTTC.